This T cell receptor (beta chain) was sequenced during a study of spatial heterogeneity in lung cancer. Study-level background: Detection consistently captured more beta-chain sequences than alpha-chain sequences.

As regards this clonotype: Its antigen remains unknown.

In TCRdb, the 5' RACE reads were re-called with MiXCR into one record per CDR3 protein. The data hold about 5,000 distinct CDR3 sequences, with about 12% observed a single time. Broader study findings: Tallies of expanded TCRs, which were sorted into ubiquitous and regional groups, correlated with counts of ubiquitous and regional nonsynonymous mutations, respectively. Tumoral mutation counts were tracked by counts of expanded intratumoral alpha and beta TCRs.

Time point in this sample: sample taken at primary tumor resection. The germline CDR1 and CDR2 sequences are MGHRA and YSYEKL. The ends were cut back, 2 bases at V and 1 base at J, with 11 bases in the middle. CDR3 length: 15 amino acids. The clonotype originates from a female donor with early-stage non-small cell lung cancer. The material sequenced was lung tumor tissue, taken at surgery. The chain combines TRBV4-1 with TRBJ2-5; D tentatively fits TRBD1 or TRBD2 (5 bases each). The CDR3 nucleotides read TGCGCCAGCAGCCAAAACGTGGGGGTCCAAGAGACCCAGTACTTC. It specifies CASSQNVGVQETQYF.